The 16 T cell receptor beta chains presented below share a single source sample, sequenced in a study of spatial heterogeneity in lung cancer. One entry per CDR3 protein, called by TCRdb with MiXCR from the 5' RACE reads. Here the sample spans about 120,000 distinct CDR3 sequences, about 12% being singletons. Stated time point: blood at routine non-recurrence follow-up after resection. Material for sequencing was whole RNA from tumor, nontumor lung or frozen PBMC, left unsorted. Sequenced material: PBMCs, taken at follow-up. The receptors come from a male donor with early-stage non-small cell lung cancer.

The chain couples TRBV19 to TRBJ2-2; D ambiguous. Germline values: CDR1 LNHDA, CDR2 SQIVND (reference sequence). This CDR3 region has 14 residues. Trimming took off 7 bases at V and 3 bases at J, with 12 bases between the two ends. CDR3 amino acids: CASKARQDTGELFF. Here the CDR3 DNA reads TGTGCCAGTAAGGCCAGGCAGGACACCGGGGAGCTGTTTTTT.

This chain connects TRBV4-1 to TRBJ2-3, with D perhaps assigned TRBD1 or TRBD2 (5 bases each). The V end was cut by 3 bases, the J end by 1 base, with 11 bases between. From germline, CDR1 is MGHRA and CDR2 YSYEKL. The CDR3 has 15 amino acids. The CDR3 spells CASSQPGPRTDTQYF. Written as DNA, the CDR3 is TGCGCCAGCAGCCAGCCGGGACCTCGCACAGATACGCAGTATTTT.

This clonotype was counted ten times or more. The chain combines TRBV18 with TRBJ2-2, with D uncertain. This CDR3 is built from 15 residues. The V end lost 4 bases, the J end lost 0 bases, and 9 bases lay between the germline ends. Germline CDR1 is KGHSH and CDR2 is LQKENI. CDR3 in DNA: TGTGCCAGCTCACAAGGCAGGTCGAACACCGGGGAGCTGTTTTTT. It yields the protein CASSQGRSNTGELFF. Using reference TRBV18 and TRBJ2-2 for the parts outside the CDR3, the full variable domain is NAGVMQNPRHLVRRRGQEARLRCSPMKGHSHVYWYRQLPEEGLKFMVYLQKENIIDESGMPKERFSAEFPKEGPSILRIQQVVRGDSAAYFCASSQGRSNTGELFFGEGSRLTVL.

The rearrangement links TRBV25-1 to TRBJ2-5; TRBD1 is a possible D gene (7 bases). Germline V gene lookup returns CDR1 MGHDK and CDR2 SYGVNS. CDR3 size: 13 residues. The V and J ends lost 9 bases and 3 bases respectively, with 14 bases between them. The CDR3 here is CARSGGNKETQYF. The CDR3 coding sequence is TGTGCCAGGTCAGGGGGGAACAAAGAGACCCAGTACTTC.

This clonotype was counted only a few times. The V and J genes are TRBV5-1 and TRBJ2-2, with D perhaps given as TRBD1 or TRBD2 (6 bases each). The CDR3 length is 15 residues. Looked up from germline, CDR1 is SGHRS and CDR2 is YFSETQ. Trimming stripped 0 bases from V and 3 bases from J, with 9 bases between. The CDR3 spells CASSLDGGDTGELFF. The CDR3 DNA sequence: TGCGCCAGCAGCTTGGACGGGGGCGACACCGGGGAGCTGTTTTTT.

This clonotype came up a few times. This chain uses TRBV5-1 with TRBJ2-7; the D is unclear. The CDR3 sequence is 15 residues long. In germline, CDR1 is SGHRS, CDR2 YFSETQ. V lost 0 bases to trimming and J lost 4 bases, with 14 bases between them. The CDR3: CASSLDTGLLYEQYF. CDR3 in DNA: TGCGCCAGCAGCTTGGATACCGGGCTCCTGTACGAGCAGTACTTC.

This clonotype was seen ten or more times. The chain's CDR3 is CASSPYTGTEGTQYF. In nucleotides, the CDR3 is TGTGCCAGCTCACCATATACAGGAACCGAGGGGACCCAGTACTTC. The chain uses TRBV18 and TRBJ2-5; perhaps D is TRBD1 or TRBD2 (5 bases each). CDR3 size: 15 residues. The germline V gene has CDR1 KGHSH and CDR2 LQKENI. V dropped 2 bases and J dropped 7 bases, with 17 bases sitting between them.

This clonotype has at least ten counts. The chain links TRBV20-1 to TRBJ2-7; D is possibly TRBD1 (6 bases). CDR1 and CDR2 (germline): DFQATT, SNEGSKA (reference sequence). CDR3 length: 11 amino acids. V gave up 6 bases and J gave up 4 bases, with 10 bases separating them. The CDR3 sequence: CSANQGYEQYF. In DNA, the CDR3 is TGCAGTGCCAATCAGGGGTACGAGCAGTACTTC.

V and J are TRBV7-9 and TRBJ2-3; 14 nucleotides match TRBD2. The CDR3 loop spans 18 amino acids. With 5 bases clipped from V and 0 bases from J, the junction kept 7 bases outside the gene matches. Germline loops: CDR1 SEHNR, CDR2 FQNEAQ (reference sequence). CDR3: CASSRGTSGGSSTDTQYF. The CDR3, as DNA: TGTGCCAGCAGCCGCGGGACTAGCGGGGGATCTAGCACAGATACGCAGTATTTT.

The V call is TRBV7-2, the J call TRBJ2-5; 11 nucleotides line up with TRBD2. Germline V gene data show CDR1 as SGHTA and CDR2 as FQGNSA. The V gene end was trimmed by 4 bases and the J gene end by 6 bases; junction bases not matched to a gene: 16. CDR3 length: 18 amino acids. The CDR3 loop reads CASSSTAYSGGALKTQYF. CDR3 bases: TGTGCCAGCAGCTCAACGGCTTATAGCGGGGGGGCCCTTAAGACCCAGTACTTC.

This clonotype was found a few times. The chain combines TRBV5-5 with TRBJ1-1; D call uncertain. V was clipped by 1 base and J by 5 bases, with 3 bases between them. The germline CDR1 and CDR2 sequences are SGHKS and YYEKEE (reference sequence). The CDR3 runs 11 residues. The DNA for the CDR3 is TGTGCCAGCAGCTTGATAACTGAAGCTTTCTTT. This encodes CASSLITEAFF.

This clonotype was seen at least ten times. This sequence joins TRBV18 and TRBJ2-2; 10 nucleotides align to TRBD2. The CDR3 is made up of 16 amino acids. The V and J ends lost 6 bases and 4 bases, in that order; junction bases with no gene match: 8. The V gene's germline CDR1 is KGHSH and CDR2 LQKENI. This CDR3 reads CASSPSGGSITGELFF. The CDR3, as DNA: TGTGCCAGCTCCCCTAGCGGGGGATCGATCACCGGGGAGCTGTTTTTT.

This clonotype was counted between two and nine times. This chain connects TRBV12-3 or TRBV12-4 to TRBJ1-1; D not certain. CDR3 size: 13 residues. V lost 7 bases and J 2 bases, leaving 11 bases between the germline ends. This CDR3 is CASKTAGNTEAFF. CDR3 DNA: TGTGCCAGCAAAACCGCGGGAAACACTGAAGCTTTCTTT.

There are many counts of this clonotype. The chain is built from TRBV20-1 and TRBJ1-5; 9 bases are shared with TRBD1. Trimming removed 3 bases from V and 4 bases from J; junction bases left unmatched: 4. This CDR3 has 14 amino acids. Germline loops: CDR1 DFQATT, CDR2 SNEGSKA (reference sequence). The DNA for the CDR3 is TGCAGTGCTAGCGGACAGGGGTGGAATCAGCCCCAGCATTTT. Amino acids: CSASGQGWNQPQHF.

As to this clonotype: This clone may be a read error of a much larger clone one base away. The chain combines TRBV28 with TRBJ1-6; D ambiguous. Germline loops: CDR1 MDHEN, CDR2 SYDVKM. V gave up 10 bases and J gave up 7 bases, with 17 bases separating them. The CDR3 sequence is 14 residues long. The CDR3 region has the DNA TGTGCCATCACAGTTTCCGGGATCAATTCACCCCTCCACTTT. It translates to CAITVSGINSPLHF.

This clonotype was recorded at least ten times. This chain links TRBV10-3 with TRBJ1-5; D gene ambiguous. CDR3 length equals 14 residues. Per germline, CDR1 ENHRY and CDR2 SYGVKD. V lost 2 bases, J lost 4 bases, and 9 bases lay in between. The CDR3 loop reads CAISERRDNQPQHF. The CDR3 DNA follows: TGTGCCATCAGTGAGCGAAGGGATAATCAGCCCCAGCATTTT.